This TCR beta chain stems from a study of blood T cell repertoires in COVID-19. The wider study: The United States, Italy and Spain provided the acute and convalescent COVID-19 samples.

Per the authors' pipeline: Reference gene primer amplification in the assay estimated nucleated cell counts. TCRdb keeps only in-frame clones here, not all; method: immunoSEQ multiplex PCR. The V and J calls and clone size are taken from that table; D and trimming were inferred from the DNA. The table lists about 83,000 clones, 70% to 90% of them singletons, with about 8% in the top ten. Material for sequencing was peripheral blood. This sequence was found in an elderly man with active or convalescent COVID-19.

CDR3 nucleotides: TGCAGCGTTGAAGATGGGGGGTCTCGGACTGAAGCTTTCTTT. Its protein product is CSVEDGGSRTEAFF. J is TRBJ1-1 and V is TRBV29-1; D is possibly TRBD1 (5 bases). CDR1 and CDR2 (germline): SQVTM, ANQGSEA. This CDR3 contains 14 residues. Trimming shortened V by 0 bases and J by 5 bases, and 13 bases separated the two germline ends. The full variable domain, in which reference TRBV29-1 and TRBJ1-1 provide the parts outside the CDR3, is SAVISQKPSRDICQRGTSLTIQCQVDSQVTMMFWYRQQPGQSLTLIATANQGSEATYESGFVIDKFPISRPNLTFSTLTVSNMSPEDSSIYLCSVEDGGSRTEAFFGQGTRLTVV.